The 19 T cell receptor beta chains given below trace back to one sample, sequenced in a study of blood T cells in healthy people across ages. Sample-barcoded 5' priming and a J-beta primer mix drove a second PCR of about 6 to 12 cycles. TCRdb re-derived calls from the 5' RACE reads in MiXCR, one entry per CDR3 protein. The sample gives about 780,000 distinct CDR3 sequences, around 45% of which show up once; 15% to 20% is in the top ten. The sequencing sample was made of blood. These receptors originate from an elderly man in good health.

This clonotype was counted at least ten times. As DNA, the CDR3 is TGTGCCTGGAGCGGACCGAGGGACGGCTCCTACGAGCAGTACTTC. Translated, it gives CAWSGPRDGSYEQYF. The chain employs TRBV30 and TRBJ2-7, with D perhaps being TRBD1 or TRBD2 (5 bases each). The germline V gene encodes CDR1 GTSNPN and CDR2 SVGIG (reference sequence). The CDR3 totals 15 residues. The V and J ends lost 3 bases and 0 bases respectively, with 15 bases between them.

CDR3 sequence reads: CASSPPLREETQYF. CDR3 sequence (DNA): TGTGCCAGCTCACCACCCCTGCGGGAAGAGACCCAGTACTTC. The V call is TRBV18, the J call TRBJ2-5; perhaps TRBD2 as D (5 bases). Germline V gene data show CDR1 as KGHSH and CDR2 as LQKENI. V lost 0 bases and J 3 bases, leaving 8 bases between the germline ends. The CDR3 sequence is 14 residues long.

This clonotype was counted only a few times. The chain recombines TRBV20-1 with TRBJ2-3; possibly TRBD2 for D (6 bases). Germline CDR1 and CDR2: DFQATT and SNEGSKA (reference sequence). The CDR3 consists of 15 residues. Trimming took 7 bases from V and 4 from J, leaving 21 bases between them. The CDR3 here is CSVRDSSGAPDTQYF. The DNA for the CDR3 is TGCAGTGTCCGCGACAGTAGCGGAGCCCCAGATACGCAGTATTTT.

Turning to this clonotype: A much larger clone is a single base away; this may be a read error. The rearrangement joins TRBV7-9 to TRBJ2-5; 7 nucleotides align to TRBD2. The last part of the DNA fits TRBJ2-7 better; the J call may be wrong. Germline V lookup: CDR1 SEHNR, CDR2 FQNEAQ (reference sequence). This CDR3 is built from 14 residues. The CDR3 nucleotides read TGTTCCAGCAGCTTAGAGCGGGGACCCTACGAGCAGTACTTC. Its protein is CSSSLERGPYEQYF.

The rearrangement joins TRBV6-1 to TRBJ2-7; 7 bases fit TRBD1. The CDR3 runs to 15 residues. CDR1 is MNHNS and CDR2 is SASEGT in the germline V gene. V gave up 2 bases and J gave up 4 bases; unmatched junction bases: 8. DNA for the CDR3: TGTGCCAGCAGTGAATATATTAGGACAGGTTACGAGCAGTACTTC. Translating it yields CASSEYIRTGYEQYF.

The chain carries TRBV12-3 or TRBV12-4 and TRBJ2-3, with D perhaps TRBD1 (6 bases). Trimming took 6 bases from V and 0 from J, leaving 10 bases between them. CDR3 length: 14 residues. Here the CDR3 DNA reads TGTGCCAGCAGGGTGGACAGAAGCACAGATACGCAGTATTTT. Its protein product is CASRVDRSTDTQYF.

This clonotype has only one observation. At one end, the junction sequence differs from germline, possibly due to a read error. The chain carries TRBV6-1 and TRBJ2-7; no clear D. Germline CDR1 MNHNS, CDR2 SASEGT. The CDR3 loop spans 11 amino acids. The CDR3 is CASSEPYEQNF. The CDR3, as DNA: TGTGCCAGCAGTGAGCCCTACGAGCAGAACTTC.

The chain joins TRBV3-1 to TRBJ2-5, with TRBD2 identical over 9 bases. The CDR3 has 14 residues. The V gene end was trimmed by 6 bases and the J gene end by 4 bases; junction bases not matched to a gene: 6. Germline assignment: CDR1 LGHDT and CDR2 YNNKEL (reference sequence). The CDR3 reads CASRGRLAVETQYF. CDR3 bases: TGTGCCAGCAGGGGAAGACTAGCGGTAGAGACCCAGTACTTC.

This chain connects TRBV7-8 to TRBJ2-1; D remains unclear. The germline V gene has CDR1 SGHVS and CDR2 FQNEAQ. Between the trimmed V and J ends, which lost 5 bases and 6 bases, there was a span of 14 bases. The CDR3 loop spans 14 amino acids. CDR3 loop: CASSPDRPGNEQFF. CDR3 in DNA: TGTGCCAGCAGCCCCGACCGACCTGGCAATGAGCAGTTCTTC.

The J gene is TRBJ2-7, the V gene TRBV5-1; possible D gene TRBD2, 6 bases. Germline-derived CDR1 and CDR2 are SGHRS and YFSETQ. Trimming shortened V by 2 bases and J by 1 base, and 10 bases separated the two germline ends. The CDR3 covers 14 residues. CDR3 protein: CASSLASESYEQYF. The CDR3 DNA reads TGCGCCAGCAGCTTAGCTAGCGAATCCTACGAGCAGTACTTC.

This clonotype appeared a few times. The chain is built from TRBV29-1 and TRBJ2-5, with a tentative D call TRBD1 (5 bases). Germline V gene sequence: CDR1 SQVTM, CDR2 ANQGSEA. V lost 4 bases to trimming and J lost 4 bases, with 13 bases between them. This CDR3 is 13 amino acids long. This CDR3 reads CSVGREIRETQYF. The CDR3 DNA reads TGCAGCGTTGGCAGGGAAATAAGAGAGACCCAGTACTTC.

This clonotype was counted between two and nine times. V is TRBV6-1 and J is TRBJ2-1; D is possibly TRBD1 or TRBD2 (5 bases each). This CDR3 region has 16 residues. Germline V gene data show CDR1 as MNHNS and CDR2 as SASEGT. Trimming removed 6 bases at V and 8 bases at J, with 23 bases between. The CDR3, as DNA: TGTGCCAGCAGCGCCTCGGGGCTAGCTGGCTTTGATGAGCAGTTCTTC. Translating gives CASSASGLAGFDEQFF.

A few counts support this clonotype. The CDR3 loop reads CSARAGLTSNQPQHF. The CDR3 DNA reads as TGCAGTGCTAGAGCCGGACTCACTTCCAATCAGCCCCAGCATTTT. The chain has TRBV20-1 and TRBJ1-5; D uncertain. Germline CDR1 reads DFQATT; CDR2 reads SNEGSKA (reference sequence). V shed 1 base and J shed 3 bases, with 13 bases lying between them. The CDR3 has 15 amino acids.

This clonotype showed up just a few times. The chain couples TRBV29-1 to TRBJ2-7, with D tentatively TRBD2 (5 bases). Trimming pared 0 bases from V and 0 bases from J, leaving 12 bases between. There are 15 residues in the CDR3. Germline V gene sequence: CDR1 SQVTM, CDR2 ANQGSEA. The CDR3 region has the DNA TGCAGCGTTGAAGATCGAAGCGGATACTCCTACGAGCAGTACTTC. Translating it yields CSVEDRSGYSYEQYF.

This clonotype was recorded a few times. The J gene is TRBJ2-5, the V gene TRBV20-1; 8 nucleotides match TRBD2. V gave up 2 bases and J gave up 1 base; unmatched junction bases: 15. CDR1 is DFQATT, CDR2 SNEGSKA, per germline (reference sequence). This CDR3 is built from 18 residues. The CDR3 coding sequence is TGCAGTGCTAGACCGTCCCTTAAAGCGGGAGAGTTCCAAGAGACCCAGTACTTC. Protein sequence: CSARPSLKAGEFQETQYF.

The chain uses TRBV12-3 or TRBV12-4 and TRBJ2-7, with D unresolved. The CDR3 is 15 amino acids. Trimming left V 2 bases short and J 7 bases short, with 18 bases between. This chain's CDR3 is CASSLSGGIYNEQYF. The DNA of the CDR3 is TGTGCCAGCAGTTTATCGGGCGGAATCTACAATGAGCAGTACTTC.

In regard to this clonotype: One end of the junction fails to match germline, which may point to a read error. This rearrangement joins TRBV7-3 to TRBJ2-1; D is unresolved. Germline V CDR1 and CDR2: SGHTA, FQGTGA. There are 13 residues in the CDR3. The CDR3 region is CAISSPLSYEQFF. CDR3 bases: TGTGCCATCAGCTCCCCCCTTAGCTATGAGCAGTTCTTC.

There are a few counts of this clonotype. The chain combines TRBV29-1 with TRBJ2-7; TRBD2 agrees at 15 bases. J was trimmed by 6 bases and V by 6 bases; bases with no gene match: 12. Germline lookup yields CDR1 SQVTM and CDR2 ANQGSEA. The CDR3 extends over 16 amino acids. In DNA, the CDR3 is TGCAGCGTGGATGGGACTAGCGGGAGGCCCCCGGGCGAGCAGTACTTC. Amino acids: CSVDGTSGRPPGEQYF.

The table lists this clonotype with a few counts. The rearrangement joins TRBV14 to TRBJ2-7; D is tentatively TRBD1 or TRBD2 (5 bases each). V gave up 3 bases and J gave up 3 bases, with 12 bases separating them. CDR3 length: 14 amino acids. CDR1 is SGHDN, CDR2 FVKESK, per germline. Written as DNA, the CDR3 is TGTGCCAGCAGCCAGGACTGGGGGAGCTACGAGCAGTACTTC. It codes for CASSQDWGSYEQYF.